The T cell receptor beta chain described here comes from a study of blood T cell repertoires in COVID-19. Overall study: Acute and convalescent COVID-19 samples came from the United States, Italy and Spain. Sample material is recorded as cDNA or gDNA derived from T cells, B-cell-depleted T cells, or PBMCs.

Which cohort a participant joined came from the clinical history participants gave. The table came from immunoSEQ multiplex PCR; TCRdb's copy has only in-frame clones and leaves some out. The sample has about 320,000 clones; 88% are singletons. V was clipped by 2 bases and J by 3 bases, with 13 bases between them. Germline V gives CDR1 MNHNS, CDR2 SASEGT. This CDR3 is built from 15 residues. The chain joins TRBV6-1 to TRBJ1-2, with D possibly TRBD1 on 5 matching bases. The receptor was isolated from a man aged 25-40 years who had recovered from COVID-19. Sequencing was performed on PBMCs or T cells enriched from blood (not recorded which). The CDR3 DNA reads as TGTGCCAGCAGTGAACATGGGGCCGAGGACTATGGCTACACCTTC. It is translated as CASSEHGAEDYGYTF.